The 5 T cell receptor beta chains below all came from one sample that was sequenced in a study of cytomegalovirus exposure and HLA in healthy donors. PCR amplification relied on 60 Vbeta primers (plus 13 Jbeta primers). Assay: immunoSEQ multiplex PCR; the TCRdb copy retains only in-frame clones and omits some. Of some 130,000 clones in the sample, roughly 75% were seen once. The specimen was PBMCs. The source is a man aged 25-45 years in good health.

V and J are TRBV30 and TRBJ1-5, with D possibly TRBD1 on 5 matching bases. V was pared by 3 bases and J by 1 base, with 13 bases between. The CDR3 runs 15 residues. The V gene's germline CDR1 is GTSNPN and CDR2 SVGIG (reference sequence). The DNA for the CDR3 is TGTGCCTGGAGCGCCGGGGGAGGGAGCAATCAGCCCCAGCATTTT. Its protein is CAWSAGGGSNQPQHF.

This clone was recorded only once. CDR3 in amino acids: CASSHNLAGEYEQYF. The CDR3 DNA reads as TGTGCCAGCAGTCACAACTTGGCGGGAGAGTACGAGCAGTACTTC. The genes are TRBV7-9 and TRBJ2-7, with 7 bases lining up with TRBD2. V lost 6 bases and J lost 4; bases outside the gene matches: 12. This CDR3 has 15 amino acids. Germline CDR1 is SEHNR and CDR2 is FQNEAQ (reference sequence).

This clone was seen only once. V usage is TRBV7-3 and J usage is TRBJ2-7; tentative D call: TRBD1 (6 bases). The CDR3 is made up of 16 amino acids. The germline V gene has CDR1 SGHTA and CDR2 FQGTGA. Deletions cut 2 bases from V and 5 bases from J, with 19 bases between. For the CDR3, the DNA is TGTGCCAGCAGCTTACAGGGGCGAGCCCGGATGGACGAGCAGTACTTC. This codes for CASSLQGRARMDEQYF.

The V and J genes are TRBV19 and TRBJ2-3; 10 bases are shared with TRBD1. This CDR3 has 13 amino acids. Trimming took 10 bases from V and 4 from J; bases not matched to a gene: 5. Germline values: CDR1 LNHDA, CDR2 SQIVND (reference sequence). The CDR3 loop is CATGTGDSDTQYF. The CDR3 DNA reads as TGTGCCACCGGGACAGGGGATTCAGATACGCAGTATTTT.

This rearrangement joins TRBV10-3 to TRBJ2-5; D may be TRBD1 (6 bases). Germline V gene lookup returns CDR1 ENHRY and CDR2 SYGVKD. V was pared by 4 bases and J by 5 bases, with 17 bases between. This CDR3 is built from 15 residues. Here the CDR3 reads CAISGQTGTWETQYF. CDR3 bases: TGTGCCATCAGTGGGCAGACAGGTACTTGGGAGACCCAGTACTTC.